Sequencing of this TCR beta chain was carried out in a study of T cells after yellow fever vaccination. On the study more broadly: In the case of low-cell-number fractions, SMART-Seq v4 Ultra Low Input was used for preparation.

Concerning this clonotype itself: The antigen remains unidentified.

One entry per CDR3 protein results from TCRdb running MiXCR on the 5' RACE reads. The table records 300,000 or so distinct CDR3 sequences, roughly 8.4% of them present only once. General study findings and limits: It was the secondary response that reached its peak faster, day 5 versus 15, but it was weaker.

This CDR3 has 16 residues. Trimming at V came to 6 bases and at J to 2 bases, leaving 9 bases not matched to a gene. Germline V gene lookup returns CDR1 SQVTM and CDR2 ANQGSEA. This chain links TRBV29-1 with TRBJ2-5, with 13 bases lining up with TRBD2. The material was PBMCs, obtained around 45 days after the first yellow fever vaccination. The clonotype originates from a man younger than 30 who received the YFV17D yellow fever vaccine. CDR3 coding DNA: TGCAGCGTGGGAAGAGGGACTAGCGGGGCACAAGAGACCCAGTACTTC. This translates into CSVGRGTSGAQETQYF.